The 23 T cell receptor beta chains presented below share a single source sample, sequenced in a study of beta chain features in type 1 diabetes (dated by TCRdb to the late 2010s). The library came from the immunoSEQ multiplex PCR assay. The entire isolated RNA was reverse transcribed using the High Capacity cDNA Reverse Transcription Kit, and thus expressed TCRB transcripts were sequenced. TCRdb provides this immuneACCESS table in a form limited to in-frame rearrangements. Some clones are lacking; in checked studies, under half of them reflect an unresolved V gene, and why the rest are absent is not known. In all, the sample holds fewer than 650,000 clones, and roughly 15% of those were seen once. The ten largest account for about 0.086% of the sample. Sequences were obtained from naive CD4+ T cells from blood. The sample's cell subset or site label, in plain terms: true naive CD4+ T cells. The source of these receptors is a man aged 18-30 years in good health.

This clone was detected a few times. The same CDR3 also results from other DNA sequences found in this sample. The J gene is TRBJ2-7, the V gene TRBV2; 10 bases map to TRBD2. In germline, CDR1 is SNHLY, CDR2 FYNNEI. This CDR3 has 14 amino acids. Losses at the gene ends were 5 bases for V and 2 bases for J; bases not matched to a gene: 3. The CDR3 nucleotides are TGTGCCAGCAGTCGGCTAGCGGGAGCCTACGAGCAGTACTTC. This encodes CASSRLAGAYEQYF.

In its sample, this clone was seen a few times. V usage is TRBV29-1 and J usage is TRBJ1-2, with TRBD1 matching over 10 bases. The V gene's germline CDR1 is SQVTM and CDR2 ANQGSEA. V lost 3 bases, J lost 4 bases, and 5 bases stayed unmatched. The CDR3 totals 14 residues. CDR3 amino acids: CSVEGQGIIYGYTF. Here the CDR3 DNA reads TGCAGCGTTGAGGGACAGGGGATCATCTATGGCTACACCTTC. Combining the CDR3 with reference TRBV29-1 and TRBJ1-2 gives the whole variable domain SAVISQKPSRDICQRGTSLTIQCQVDSQVTMMFWYRQQPGQSLTLIATANQGSEATYESGFVIDKFPISRPNLTFSTLTVSNMSPEDSSIYLCSVEGQGIIYGYTFGSGTRLTVV.

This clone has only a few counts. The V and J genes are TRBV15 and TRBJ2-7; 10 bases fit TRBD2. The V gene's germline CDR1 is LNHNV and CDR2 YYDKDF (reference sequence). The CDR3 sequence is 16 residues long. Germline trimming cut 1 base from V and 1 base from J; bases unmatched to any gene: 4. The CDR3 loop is CATSRVGLARSYEQYF. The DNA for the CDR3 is TGTGCCACCAGCAGAGTGGGACTAGCGAGATCCTACGAGCAGTACTTC. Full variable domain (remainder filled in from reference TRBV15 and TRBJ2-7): DAMVIQNPRYQVTQFGKPVTLSCSQTLNHNVMYWYQQKSSQAPKLLFHYYDKDFNNEADTPDNFQSRRPNTSFCFLDIRSPGLGDTAMYLCATSRVGLARSYEQYFGPGTRLTVT.

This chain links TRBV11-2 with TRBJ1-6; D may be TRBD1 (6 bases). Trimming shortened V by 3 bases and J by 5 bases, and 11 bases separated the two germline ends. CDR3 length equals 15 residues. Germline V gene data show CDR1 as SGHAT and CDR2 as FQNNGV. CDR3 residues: CASSFRQGNNSPLHF. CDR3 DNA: TGTGCCAGCAGCTTTAGGCAGGGGAATAATTCACCCCTCCACTTT.

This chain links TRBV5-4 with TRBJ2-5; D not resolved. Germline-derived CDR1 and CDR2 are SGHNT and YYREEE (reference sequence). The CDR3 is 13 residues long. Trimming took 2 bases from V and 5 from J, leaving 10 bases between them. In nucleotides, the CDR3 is TGTGCCAGCAGCTTAGCGTTACTGGAGACCCAGTACTTC. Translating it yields CASSLALLETQYF. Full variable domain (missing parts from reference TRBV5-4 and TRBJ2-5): ETGVTQSPTHLIKTRGQQVTLRCSSQSGHNTVSWYQQALGQGPQFIFQYYREEENGRGNFPPRFSGLQFPNYSSELNVNALELDDSALYLCASSLALLETQYFGPGTRLLVL.

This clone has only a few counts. CDR3 loop: CASSQVQGLNQPQHF. DNA of the CDR3: TGCGCCAGCAGCCAAGTACAGGGACTCAATCAGCCCCAGCATTTT. The V gene is TRBV4-3, the J gene TRBJ1-5; D may be TRBD1 (6 bases). V dropped 1 base and J dropped 3 bases, with 10 bases sitting between them. CDR1 and CDR2 (germline): LGHNA, YSLEER. The CDR3 length is 15 residues.

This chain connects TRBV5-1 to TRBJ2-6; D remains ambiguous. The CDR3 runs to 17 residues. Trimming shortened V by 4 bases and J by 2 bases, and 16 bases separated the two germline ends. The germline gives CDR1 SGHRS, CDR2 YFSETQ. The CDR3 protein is CASSPARSLAGANVLTF. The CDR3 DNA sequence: TGCGCCAGCAGCCCAGCTAGGAGTCTGGCTGGGGCCAACGTCCTGACTTTC.

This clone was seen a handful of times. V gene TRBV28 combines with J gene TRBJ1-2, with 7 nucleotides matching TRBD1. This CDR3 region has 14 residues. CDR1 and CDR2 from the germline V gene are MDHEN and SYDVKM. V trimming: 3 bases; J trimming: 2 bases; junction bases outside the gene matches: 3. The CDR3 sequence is CASSLDRLNYGYTF. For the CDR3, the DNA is TGTGCCAGCAGTTTGGACAGGCTCAACTATGGCTACACCTTC.

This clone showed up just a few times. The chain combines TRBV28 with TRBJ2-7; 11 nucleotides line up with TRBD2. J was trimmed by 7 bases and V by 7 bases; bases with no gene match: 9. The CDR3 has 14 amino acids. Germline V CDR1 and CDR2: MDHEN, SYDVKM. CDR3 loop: CASMVAGGPKEQYF. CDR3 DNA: TGTGCCAGCATGGTAGCGGGAGGGCCGAAAGAGCAGTACTTC. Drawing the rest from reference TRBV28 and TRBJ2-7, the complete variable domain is DVKVTQSSRYLVKRTGEKVFLECVQDMDHENMFWYRQDPGLGLRLIYFSYDVKMKEKGDIPEGYSVSREKKERFSLILESASTNQTSMYLCASMVAGGPKEQYFGPGTRLTVT.

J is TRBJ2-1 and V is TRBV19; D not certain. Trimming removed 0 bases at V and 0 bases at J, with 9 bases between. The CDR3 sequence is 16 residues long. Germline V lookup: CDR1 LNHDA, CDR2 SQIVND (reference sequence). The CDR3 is CASSIDHRSSYNEQFF. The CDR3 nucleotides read TGTGCCAGTAGTATAGATCACCGGAGCTCCTACAATGAGCAGTTCTTC.

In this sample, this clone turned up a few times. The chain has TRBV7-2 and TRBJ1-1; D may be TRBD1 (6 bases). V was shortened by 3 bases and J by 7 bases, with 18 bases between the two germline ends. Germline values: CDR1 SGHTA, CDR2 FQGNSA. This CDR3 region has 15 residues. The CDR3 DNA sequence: TGTGCCAGCAGCTTCGACAGGATTGGGCTTCATGAAGCTTTCTTT. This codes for CASSFDRIGLHEAFF.

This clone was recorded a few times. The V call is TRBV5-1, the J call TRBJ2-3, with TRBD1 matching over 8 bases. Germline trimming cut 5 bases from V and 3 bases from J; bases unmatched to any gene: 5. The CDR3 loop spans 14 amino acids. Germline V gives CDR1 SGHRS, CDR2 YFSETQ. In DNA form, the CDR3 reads TGCGCCAGCAGTACGGACAGGGAAACAGATACGCAGTATTTT. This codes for CASSTDRETDTQYF.

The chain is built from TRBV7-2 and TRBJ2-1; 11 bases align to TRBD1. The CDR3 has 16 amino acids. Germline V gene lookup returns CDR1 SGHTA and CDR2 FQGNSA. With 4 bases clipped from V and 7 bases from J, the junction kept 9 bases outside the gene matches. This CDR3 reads CASSWTGTGGLNEQFF. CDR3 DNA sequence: TGTGCCAGCAGCTGGACCGGGACAGGGGGATTAAATGAGCAGTTCTTC.

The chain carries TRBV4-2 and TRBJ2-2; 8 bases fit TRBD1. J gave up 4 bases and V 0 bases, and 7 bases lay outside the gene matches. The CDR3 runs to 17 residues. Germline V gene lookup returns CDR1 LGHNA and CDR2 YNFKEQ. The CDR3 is CASSQDTRGRPTGELFF. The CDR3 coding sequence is TGTGCCAGCAGCCAAGACACCAGGGGGCGCCCCACCGGGGAGCTGTTTTTT.

CDR3 in DNA: TGTGCCAGCAGTGAACGAAGGAACGAAAAACTGTTTTTT. Its protein product is CASSERRNEKLFF. The chain couples TRBV2 to TRBJ1-4; the D is unclear. V gave up 2 bases and J gave up 8 bases, with 9 bases separating them. CDR1 is SNHLY and CDR2 is FYNNEI in the germline V gene. The CDR3 has 13 amino acids.

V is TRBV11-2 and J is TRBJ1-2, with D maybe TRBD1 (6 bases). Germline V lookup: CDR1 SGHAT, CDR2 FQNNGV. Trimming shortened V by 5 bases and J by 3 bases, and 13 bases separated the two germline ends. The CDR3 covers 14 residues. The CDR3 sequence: CASSPQGPDYGYTF. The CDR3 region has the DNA TGTGCCAGCAGCCCACAGGGACCAGACTATGGCTACACCTTC.

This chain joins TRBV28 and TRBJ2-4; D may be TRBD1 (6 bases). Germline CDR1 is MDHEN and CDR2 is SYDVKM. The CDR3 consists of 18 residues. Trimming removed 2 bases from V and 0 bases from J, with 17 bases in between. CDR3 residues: CASSLGQGTSLAKNIQYF. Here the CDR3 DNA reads TGTGCCAGCAGTTTAGGGCAGGGGACGAGCCTAGCCAAAAACATTCAGTACTTC.

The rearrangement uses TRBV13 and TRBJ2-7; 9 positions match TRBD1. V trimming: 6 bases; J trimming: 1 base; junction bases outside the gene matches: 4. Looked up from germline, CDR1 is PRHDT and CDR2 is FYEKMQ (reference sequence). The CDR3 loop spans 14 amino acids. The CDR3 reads CASSRQGVSYEQYF. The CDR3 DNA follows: TGTGCCAGCAGTCGACAGGGGGTATCCTACGAGCAGTACTTC. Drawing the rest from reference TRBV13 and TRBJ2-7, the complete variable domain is AAGVIQSPRHLIKEKRETATLKCYPIPRHDTVYWYQQGPGQDPQFLISFYEKMQSDKGSIPDRFSAQQFSDYHSELNMSSLELGDSALYFCASSRQGVSYEQYFGPGTRLTVT.

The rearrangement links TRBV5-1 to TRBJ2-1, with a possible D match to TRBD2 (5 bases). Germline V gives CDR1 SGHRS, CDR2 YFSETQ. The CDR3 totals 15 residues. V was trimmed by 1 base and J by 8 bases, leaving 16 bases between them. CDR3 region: CASSLNGESFDEQFF. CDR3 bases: TGCGCCAGCAGCTTGAACGGGGAGAGTTTCGATGAGCAGTTCTTC.

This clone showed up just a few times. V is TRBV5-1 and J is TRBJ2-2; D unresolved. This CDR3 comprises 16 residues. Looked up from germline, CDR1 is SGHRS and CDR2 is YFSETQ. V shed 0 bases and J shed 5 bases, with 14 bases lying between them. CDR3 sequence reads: CASSLGLAPVTGELFF. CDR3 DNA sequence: TGCGCCAGCAGCTTGGGACTCGCCCCAGTTACCGGGGAGCTGTTTTTT.

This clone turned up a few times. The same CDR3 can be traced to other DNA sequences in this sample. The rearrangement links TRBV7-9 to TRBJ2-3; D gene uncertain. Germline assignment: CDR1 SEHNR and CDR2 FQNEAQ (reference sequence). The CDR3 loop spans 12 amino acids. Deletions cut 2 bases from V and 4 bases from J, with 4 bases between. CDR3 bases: TGTGCCAGCAGCTTATCCCCAGATACGCAGTATTTT. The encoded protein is CASSLSPDTQYF.

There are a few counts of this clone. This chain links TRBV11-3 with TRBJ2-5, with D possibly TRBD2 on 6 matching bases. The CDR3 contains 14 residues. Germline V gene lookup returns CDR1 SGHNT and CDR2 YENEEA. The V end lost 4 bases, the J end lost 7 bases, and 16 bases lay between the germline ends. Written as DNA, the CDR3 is TGTGCCAGCAGCTCTGGACTTAGCGGTGGGACCCAGTACTTC. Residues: CASSSGLSGGTQYF.

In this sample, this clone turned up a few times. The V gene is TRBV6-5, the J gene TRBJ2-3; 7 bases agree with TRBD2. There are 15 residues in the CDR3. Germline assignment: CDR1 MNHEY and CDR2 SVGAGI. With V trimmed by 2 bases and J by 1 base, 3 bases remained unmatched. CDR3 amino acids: CASSYKRGRTDTQYF. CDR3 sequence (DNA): TGTGCCAGCAGTTACAAGCGGGGACGCACAGATACGCAGTATTTT.